In its sample, the clone carrying this TCR beta chain was seen a few times. The second PCR ran roughly 6 to 11 cycles with a sample-barcoded 5' primer and J-beta primers. Each CDR3 protein gets one entry after TCRdb re-called the 5' RACE reads with MiXCR. The sample has about 1.1 million distinct CDR3 sequences; about two fifths are singletons. Trimming took off 5 bases at V and 1 base at J, with 10 bases between the two ends. This CDR3 has 14 residues. Germline loops: CDR1 SEHNR, CDR2 FQNEAQ (reference sequence). The data originate from a study of blood T cells in healthy people across ages. This TCR was sampled from a man between 18 and 29 years old in good health. Sequencing used blood. This chain joins TRBV7-9 and TRBJ2-3; D is uncertain. The CDR3 coding sequence is TGTGCCAGCAGCCCCGACTGGGGCACAGATACGCAGTATTTT. Its translation is CASSPDWGTDTQYF.